The 23 T cell receptor beta chains listed next were all sequenced from one sample in a study of T cells in Graves' hyperthyroidism and ophthalmopathy. The TCR beta CDR3 regions underwent amplification using RNA transcripts as the source. The HTBI set primed first-round TCR CDR3 RT-PCR. TCRdb analysed the multiplex PCR reads with MiXCR anew, one entry per CDR3 protein. The sample shows about 590,000 distinct CDR3 sequences, roughly 14% of them seen only once. The sequenced material came from blood. The source of these receptors is a woman aged 25 to 39 with Graves' hyperthyroidism.

This clonotype has a count of ten or more. V and J are TRBV11-2 and TRBJ2-1; unclear D gene. Trimming shortened V by 0 bases and J by 0 bases, and 6 bases separated the two germline ends. CDR3 length: 15 amino acids. Germline V gene lookup returns CDR1 SGHAT and CDR2 FQNNGV. This CDR3 is CASSLERFSYNEQFF. The CDR3 DNA sequence: TGTGCCAGCAGCTTAGAGAGGTTCTCCTACAATGAGCAGTTCTTC. Filled out from reference TRBV11-2 and TRBJ2-1, the complete variable domain reads EAGVAQSPRYKIIEKRQSVAFWCNPISGHATLYWYQQILGQGPKLLIQFQNNGVVDDSQLPKDRFSAERLKGVDSTLKIQPAKLEDSAVYLCASSLERFSYNEQFFGPGTRLTVL.

The chain combines TRBV18 with TRBJ2-1, with 11 bases matching TRBD2. Per germline, CDR1 KGHSH and CDR2 LQKENI. The V segment lost 6 bases and the J segment 10 bases; nucleotides outside the gene matches: 14. CDR3 length: 16 residues. The CDR3 region has the DNA TGTGCCAGCTCCCGCGCAGGGACTAGCGGACAAGGGGAGCAGTTCTTC. This codes for CASSRAGTSGQGEQFF.

This clonotype was observed at least ten times. The CDR3 sequence is CAWSVKLSMADTQYF. The CDR3 DNA is TGTGCCTGGAGTGTAAAGCTCTCAATGGCAGATACGCAGTATTTT. This chain links TRBV30 with TRBJ2-3; no reliable D call. V was trimmed by 0 bases and J by 4 bases, leaving 14 bases between them. The germline V gene has CDR1 GTSNPN and CDR2 SVGIG (reference sequence). The CDR3 spans 15 residues.

This clonotype was counted ten times or more. This chain uses TRBV7-9 with TRBJ2-1, with 9 bases identical to TRBD1. The germline V gene has CDR1 SEHNR and CDR2 FQNEAQ (reference sequence). The CDR3 totals 15 residues. J lost 5 bases, V lost 4 bases, and 6 bases had no gene match. The DNA for the CDR3 is TGTGCCAGCAGCTGGAGCGGACAGGGGAACAATGAGCAGTTCTTC. As protein: CASSWSGQGNNEQFF.

This clonotype has at least ten counts. The chain employs TRBV20-1 and TRBJ1-2, with 8 bases fitting TRBD1. Germline CDR1 and CDR2: DFQATT and SNEGSKA (reference sequence). This CDR3 comprises 12 residues. Trimming cost V 5 bases and J 4 bases; bases outside gene matches: 3. DNA of the CDR3: TGCAGTGCTGTCACAGGGGGCTATGGCTACACCTTC. Translation gives CSAVTGGYGYTF.

This clonotype has at least ten counts. The chain combines TRBV4-3 with TRBJ2-1; D is perhaps TRBD1 (5 bases). The germline V gene encodes CDR1 LGHNA and CDR2 YSLEER. This CDR3 contains 14 residues. Trimming stripped 1 base from V and 9 bases from J, with 13 bases between. CDR3 DNA sequence: TGCGCCAGCAGCCAAGTCAGGCAGGGAACTGAGCAGTTCTTC. Translating it yields CASSQVRQGTEQFF.

This chain's CDR3 is CASSISGSLFYGYTF. The CDR3, as DNA: TGTGCCAGTAGTATTTCGGGGTCGCTCTTCTATGGCTACACCTTC. The chain employs TRBV19 and TRBJ1-2; D gene ambiguous. The germline V gene has CDR1 LNHDA and CDR2 SQIVND (reference sequence). Trimming shortened V by 3 bases and J by 4 bases, and 15 bases separated the two germline ends. This CDR3 comprises 15 residues.

This clonotype was counted only a few times. This chain connects TRBV3-1 to TRBJ2-1; 10 bases align to TRBD2. The CDR3 runs 15 residues. Germline-derived CDR1 and CDR2 are LGHDT and YNNKEL (reference sequence). The J segment lost 7 bases and the V segment lost 1 base, leaving 4 bases of the junction unmatched. The CDR3 region has the DNA TGTGCCAGCAGCCAAGGACTAGCGGGCCGTAATGAGCAGTTCTTC. Residues: CASSQGLAGRNEQFF.

The sample holds many counts of this clonotype. The V call is TRBV2, the J call TRBJ1-2; 10 bases map to TRBD1. The CDR3 is made up of 13 amino acids. From germline, CDR1 is SNHLY and CDR2 FYNNEI. Trimming removed 6 bases from V and 4 bases from J; junction bases left unmatched: 2. CDR3 amino acids: CASSGTGAYGYTF. The DNA for the CDR3 is TGTGCCAGCAGCGGGACAGGGGCCTATGGCTACACCTTC. The full variable domain, rest sourced from reference TRBV2 and TRBJ1-2, is EPEVTQTPSHQVTQMGQEVILRCVPISNHLYFYWYRQILGQKVEFLVSFYNNEISEKSEIFDDQFSVERPDGSNFTLKIRSTKLEDSAMYFCASSGTGAYGYTFGSGTRLTVV.

In this sample, this clonotype turned up a few times. V usage is TRBV9 and J usage is TRBJ2-1; D gene ambiguous. V was trimmed by 4 bases and J by 4 bases, leaving 21 bases between them. There are 17 residues in the CDR3. The germline V gene encodes CDR1 SGDLS and CDR2 YYNGEE. For the CDR3, the DNA is TGTGCCAGCAGCCCCCGCTCGACGACGCCGAGGTACAATGAGCAGTTCTTC. This codes for CASSPRSTTPRYNEQFF.

This clonotype has a count of ten or more. The rearrangement uses TRBV24-1 and TRBJ2-7, with 11 bases that match TRBD1. Germline V gene data show CDR1 as KGHDR and CDR2 as SFDVKD. V gave up 3 bases and J gave up 5 bases; unmatched junction bases: 5. CDR3 length equals 15 residues. CDR3 amino acids: CATSDDGQGADEQYF. In DNA, the CDR3 is TGTGCCACCAGTGATGATGGACAGGGGGCAGACGAGCAGTACTTC.

At least ten counts were recorded for this clonotype. The chain carries TRBV14 and TRBJ2-7, with TRBD2 identical over 12 bases. Germline assignment: CDR1 SGHDN and CDR2 FVKESK. The CDR3 has 19 residues. V was pared by 0 bases and J by 4 bases, with 13 bases of the junction left unmatched. For the CDR3, the DNA is TGTGCCAGCAGCCAAGATCGCTGGTCCCTAGCGGGAGGGCCGTACGAGCAGTACTTC. This encodes CASSQDRWSLAGGPYEQYF.

This clonotype was seen at least ten times. The chain uses TRBV11-2 and TRBJ2-1; possible D gene TRBD2, 5 bases. The V gene lost 1 base and the J gene lost 9 bases, with 16 bases spanning the gap. Germline assignment: CDR1 SGHAT and CDR2 FQNNGV. This CDR3 has 15 amino acids. The CDR3 nucleotides are TGTGCCAGCAGCTTAGTGGGAGTTCAAAGTACTGAGCAGTTCTTC. Translated: CASSLVGVQSTEQFF.

This clonotype appeared many times. The V and J genes are TRBV20-1 and TRBJ2-7; D is undetermined. Germline V CDR1 and CDR2: DFQATT, SNEGSKA (reference sequence). The ends were cut back, 5 bases at V and 2 bases at J, with 13 bases in the middle. There are 13 residues in the CDR3. CDR3 sequence reads: CSAAPPQTYEQYF. The CDR3 bases are TGCAGTGCTGCGCCCCCCCAAACCTACGAGCAGTACTTC.

The DNA for the CDR3 is TGTGCCAGCACCCCGTGGGGAGCGCCGGAGCAGTTCTTC. Translation gives CASTPWGAPEQFF. This chain uses TRBV6-1 with TRBJ2-1, with a weak D call TRBD2 (5 bases). The CDR3 sequence is 13 residues long. V lost 7 bases to trimming and J lost 10 bases, with 17 bases between them. From germline, CDR1 is MNHNS and CDR2 SASEGT.

This clonotype was counted at least ten times. The chain is built from TRBV28 and TRBJ2-2, with D possibly matching TRBD1 (6 bases). This CDR3 has 14 amino acids. V was clipped by 7 bases and J by 4 bases, with 13 bases between them. The V gene's germline CDR1 is MDHEN and CDR2 SYDVKM. CDR3 in DNA: TGTGCCAGCACCAGGGGAGCGTCCACCGGGGAGCTGTTTTTT. It specifies CASTRGASTGELFF.

This clonotype has at least ten counts. This chain links TRBV3-1 with TRBJ1-5; 7 nucleotides agree with TRBD1. After removal of 0 bases from V and 4 bases from J, the junction contained 6 bases not matched to a gene. CDR1 LGHDT and CDR2 YNNKEL come from the germline V gene (reference sequence). CDR3 length: 16 amino acids. The CDR3 region is CASSQDSTGWNQPQHF. CDR3 sequence (DNA): TGTGCCAGCAGCCAAGACTCGACAGGGTGGAATCAGCCCCAGCATTTT.

This clonotype was seen at least ten times. The CDR3 loop reads CASRWAPGWEQYF. In nucleotides, the CDR3 is TGTGCCAGCAGGTGGGCCCCGGGGTGGGAGCAGTACTTC. The V and J genes are TRBV28 and TRBJ2-7, with D perhaps matching TRBD2 (5 bases). The V end lost 6 bases, the J end lost 7 bases, and 16 bases lay between the germline ends. CDR1 is MDHEN, CDR2 SYDVKM, per germline. This CDR3 has 13 residues.

This clonotype was found many times. J is TRBJ2-4 and V is TRBV18, with TRBD1 matching 8 bases. V was clipped by 3 bases and J by 5 bases; unmatched bases: 6. This CDR3 has 15 amino acids. Per germline, CDR1 KGHSH and CDR2 LQKENI. CDR3 amino acids: CASSPRPGGENIQYF. The CDR3 DNA follows: TGTGCCAGCTCACCTAGGCCAGGGGGCGAAAACATTCAGTACTTC.

This clonotype was counted at least ten times. The chain joins TRBV7-2 to TRBJ1-3, with D possibly being TRBD1 (6 bases). Germline V gene sequence: CDR1 SGHTA, CDR2 FQGNSA. The V gene lost 4 bases and the J gene lost 3 bases, with 10 bases spanning the gap. The CDR3 extends over 14 amino acids. The CDR3, as DNA: TGTGCCAGCAGCTACGGCAGGGGTGGAAACACCATATATTTT. It specifies CASSYGRGGNTIYF.

This clonotype was counted a few times. V and J are TRBV28 and TRBJ2-7, with TRBD2 as a possible D gene (5 bases). CDR3 length: 16 amino acids. Per the germline V gene, CDR1 is MDHEN and CDR2 is SYDVKM. V was cut by 3 bases and J by 2 bases, with 17 bases left in between. The CDR3 nucleotides read TGTGCCAGCAGTTTGAGGAGGCAGGTGGCGGCCTACGAGCAGTACTTC. This encodes CASSLRRQVAAYEQYF.

This clonotype was counted between two and nine times. CDR3 coding DNA: TGTGCCAGCAGTTTTTTTGGTAGCACAGATACGCAGTATTTT. Translation gives CASSFFGSTDTQYF. V is TRBV12-3 or TRBV12-4 and J is TRBJ2-3; D not resolved. This CDR3 has 14 amino acids. The V gene lost 3 bases and the J gene lost 0 bases, with 7 bases spanning the gap.

This clonotype was counted at least ten times. The rearrangement uses TRBV7-9 and TRBJ2-7; D possibly corresponds to TRBD1 (6 bases). The germline V gene encodes CDR1 SEHNR and CDR2 FQNEAQ (reference sequence). V was pared by 2 bases and J by 5 bases, with 10 bases between. The CDR3 has 13 residues. CDR3 in amino acids: CASSLTGNHEQYF. The CDR3 region has the DNA TGTGCCAGCAGCTTAACAGGGAACCACGAGCAGTACTTC.